This TCR beta chain was captured in a study of cytomegalovirus exposure and HLA in healthy donors. Study-level background: A data release that came early held about 89 million unique TCRs from HLA-typed donors. Study-wide findings and caveats: The availability of immune exposure information extended only to CMV serostatus.

As to this clone: Antigen specificity is unknown.

The PCR had 60 Vbeta and 13 Jbeta primers. Sequencing was performed with immunoSEQ multiplex PCR; in TCRdb, only in-frame clones are kept and a portion is missing. The profile shows under 150,000 clones, about 79% of them singletons. Healthy donors of bone marrow made up the group. There are 15 residues in the CDR3. Trimming cost V 1 base and J 5 bases, with 13 bases left between them. The germline V gene encodes CDR1 MGHRA and CDR2 YSYEKL. The V call is TRBV4-1, the J call TRBJ2-3, with a tentative D call TRBD1 (5 bases). Sequenced: PBMCs. The sequence was obtained from a woman between 18 and 29 years old in good health and CMV-seronegative. The chain's CDR3 is CASSQVGLAGDTQYF. CDR3 DNA: TGCGCCAGCAGCCAAGTGGGGCTTGCTGGAGATACGCAGTATTTT.